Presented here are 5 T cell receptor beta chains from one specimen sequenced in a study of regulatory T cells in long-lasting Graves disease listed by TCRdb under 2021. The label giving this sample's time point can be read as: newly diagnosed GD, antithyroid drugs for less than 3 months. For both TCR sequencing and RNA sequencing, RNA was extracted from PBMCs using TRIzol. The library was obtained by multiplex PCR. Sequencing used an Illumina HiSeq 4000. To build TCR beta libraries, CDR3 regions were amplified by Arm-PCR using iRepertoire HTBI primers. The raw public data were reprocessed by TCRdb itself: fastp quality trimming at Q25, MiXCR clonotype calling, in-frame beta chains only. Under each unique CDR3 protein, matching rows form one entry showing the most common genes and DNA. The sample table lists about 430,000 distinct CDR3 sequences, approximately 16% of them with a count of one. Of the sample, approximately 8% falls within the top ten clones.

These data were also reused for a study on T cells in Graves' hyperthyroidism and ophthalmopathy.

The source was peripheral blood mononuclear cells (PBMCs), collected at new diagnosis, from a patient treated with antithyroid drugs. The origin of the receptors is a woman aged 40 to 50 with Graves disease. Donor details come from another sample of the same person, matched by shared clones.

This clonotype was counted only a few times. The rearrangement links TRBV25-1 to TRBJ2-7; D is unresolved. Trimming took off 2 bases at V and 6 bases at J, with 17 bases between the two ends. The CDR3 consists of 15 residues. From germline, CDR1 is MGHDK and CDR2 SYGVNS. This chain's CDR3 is CASSEGPTISFEQYF. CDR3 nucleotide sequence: TGTGCCAGCAGTGAAGGTCCGACGATTAGTTTCGAGCAGTACTTC.

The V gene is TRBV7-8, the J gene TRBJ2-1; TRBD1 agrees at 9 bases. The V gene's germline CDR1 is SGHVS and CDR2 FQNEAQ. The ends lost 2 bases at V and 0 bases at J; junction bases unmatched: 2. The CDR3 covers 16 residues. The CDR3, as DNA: TGTGCCAGCAGCTTATTGGACAGGGGCTCCTACAATGAGCAGTTCTTC. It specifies CASSLLDRGSYNEQFF.

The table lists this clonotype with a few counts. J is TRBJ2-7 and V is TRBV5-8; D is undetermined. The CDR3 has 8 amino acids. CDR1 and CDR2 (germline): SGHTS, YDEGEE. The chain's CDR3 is CATDEQYF. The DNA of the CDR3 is TGTGCTACGGACGAGCAGTACTTC.

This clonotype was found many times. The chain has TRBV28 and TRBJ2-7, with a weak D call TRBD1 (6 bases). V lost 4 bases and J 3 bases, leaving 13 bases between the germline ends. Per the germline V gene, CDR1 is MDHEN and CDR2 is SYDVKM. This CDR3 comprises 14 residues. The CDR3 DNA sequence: TGTGCCAGCAGTTCACTCCGGACAGTCTACGAGCAGTACTTC. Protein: CASSSLRTVYEQYF.

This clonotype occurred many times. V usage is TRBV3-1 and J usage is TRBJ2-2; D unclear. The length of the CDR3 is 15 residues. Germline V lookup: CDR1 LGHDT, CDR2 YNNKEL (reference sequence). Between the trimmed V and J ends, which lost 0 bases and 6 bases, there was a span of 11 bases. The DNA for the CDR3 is TGTGCCAGCAGCCAAGAATCACGGAGAGCCGGGGAGCTGTTTTTT. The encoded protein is CASSQESRRAGELFF.